This T cell receptor (beta chain) was sequenced during a study of regulatory T cells in long-lasting Graves disease. Per germline, CDR1 SGHAT and CDR2 FQNNGV. The CDR3 loop spans 13 amino acids. The study's findings and limits: Persistent disease was associated with favored TRBV28 usage and with favored use of TRBJ1-2 and TRBJ2-5.

This clonotype was observed a handful of times. Its antigen remains unknown. The junction and the germline gene differ at one end; a read error may be behind it. The time point is: persistent/refractory GD, antithyroid drugs over 5 years with positive TRAb. Making the TCR library involved RNA that had been extracted from PBMCs. From an endocrinology department in Xi'an, China, came the patients. In building TCR beta libraries, iRepertoire HTBI primers were used together with Arm-PCR of CDR3 regions. Authors' analysis steps: From all samples, identification returned some 13 TRBJ and approximately 67 TRBV segments. TCRdb processed the multiplex PCR reads anew with MiXCR; each CDR3 protein has one entry. These V and J calls are TCRdb output, not the study's own analysis. Among over 650,000 distinct CDR3 sequences, roughly 30% were seen once, and the ten largest hold 40% to 55%.

The V call is TRBV11-2, the J call TRBJ1-1; no definite D call. The receptor comes from a female donor with Graves disease. Sequenced material: peripheral blood mononuclear cells (PBMCs), taken when the disease was refractory, from a patient treated with antithyroid drugs. The CDR3 reads CASSLEFSTEASF. The CDR3, as DNA: TGTGCCAGCAGCCTCGAATTTTCCACTGAAGCTTCCTTT.